Listed below are T cell receptor beta chains from one sample, sequenced in a study of OX40 agonist ivuxolimab in advanced cancers. The method was immunoSEQ multiplex PCR; TCRdb's version includes in-frame clones alone and lacks a portion of them. The sample carries roughly 80,000 clones, 90% recorded once. The specimen was CD4+ or CD8+ T cells sorted from blood, collected in a trial of the OX40 agonist ivuxolimab. The receptors were gathered from an adult with an advanced solid tumor such as melanoma, head and neck, liver or kidney cancer. Both conserved end residues are part of each CDR3. A D gene is named only where the DNA matches it firmly. Size tells how often a clone was seen (once, few, many) or the class of an expanded clone, and some rows leave it out.

D: TRBD1
V: TRBV4-3
J: TRBJ2-7
size: NA
DNA: TGCGCCAGCAGCCACACCGGGACAGGCGGCATATACGAGCAGTACTTC
CDR3: CASSHTGTGGIYEQYF

D: NA
V: TRBV7-9
J: TRBJ2-1
size: NA
DNA: TGTGCCAGCAGCATATACAATGAGCAGTTCTTC
CDR3: CASSIYNEQFF

D: TRBD2
V: TRBV29-1
J: TRBJ2-7
size: NA
DNA: TGCAGCGTTGAAATTCTGGGACTAGAAAGTCGGTACTTC
CDR3: CSVEILGLESRYF

D: TRBD2
V: TRBV4-2
J: TRBJ2-1
size: NA
DNA: TGTGCCAGCAGCCAAGATATAGCGGGAGGGCGTGGTGAGCAGTTCTTC
CDR3: CASSQDIAGGRGEQFF

D: NA
V: TRBV9
J: TRBJ2-1
size: once
DNA: TGTGCCAGCAGCGTAGATCCTACTCCACCAAACAATGAGCAGTTCTTC
CDR3: CASSVDPTPPNNEQFF

D: NA
V: TRBV5-1
J: TRBJ2-7
size: NA
DNA: TGCGCCAGCAGCCTAGTGGGGGCGGCCGAGCAGTACTTC
CDR3: CASSLVGAAEQYF

D: NA
V: TRBV2
J: TRBJ2-3
size: NA
DNA: TGTGCCACCACTAGGATGAGGGCCGCAGATACGCAGTATTTT
CDR3: CATTRMRAADTQYF

D: NA
V: TRBV11-2
J: TRBJ2-5
size: NA
DNA: TGTGCCAGCAGCTTAGATCCCACTAGGCGGGAGACCCAGTACTTC
CDR3: CASSLDPTRRETQYF

D: TRBD1
V: TRBV7-6
J: TRBJ1-6
size: NA
DNA: TGTGCCAGCAGCCCGCCTACAGGGGCTACTTCACCCCTCCACTTT
CDR3: CASSPPTGATSPLHF

D: TRBD1
V: TRBV7-9
J: TRBJ1-2
size: once
DNA: TGTGCCAGCACCCTTACAGGGGAAGGCTACACCTTC
CDR3: CASTLTGEGYTF

D: TRBD1
V: TRBV19
J: TRBJ2-3
size: NA
DNA: TGTGCCAGTACCCCTAGGACAGGTCTTAACACAGATACGCAGTATTTT
CDR3: CASTPRTGLNTDTQYF

D: TRBD2
V: TRBV7-2
J: TRBJ2-7
size: NA
DNA: TGTGCCAGCAGCTTAGCGGCTAGCGGGAGGACCTCCTACGAGCAGTACTTC
CDR3: CASSLAASGRTSYEQYF

D: NA
V: TRBV2
J: TRBJ2-6
size: NA
DNA: TGTGCCAGCAGCTACAGGGTCAAGAGCGGTCCTGGGGCCAACGTCCTGACTTTC
CDR3: CASSYRVKSGPGANVLTF

D: NA
V: TRBV15
J: TRBJ1-2
size: few
DNA: TGTGCCACCAGCAGAGCGTTGACAGTATATGGCTACACCTTC
CDR3: CATSRALTVYGYTF

D: TRBD2
V: TRBV30
J: TRBJ2-1
size: NA
DNA: TGTGTCTGCGGTCTGACTAGCGGGATTGCCAATGAGCAGTTCTTC
CDR3: CVCGLTSGIANEQFF

D: NA
V: TRBV28
J: TRBJ1-1
size: NA
DNA: TGTGCCCTCAAGGGGGAGACCCCCGGAGGGACTGAAGCTTTCTTT
CDR3: CALKGETPGGTEAFF

D: NA
V: TRBV11-3
J: TRBJ2-7
size: NA
DNA: TGTGCCAGCAGCTTAGGGCGGACCGCCTACGAGCAGTACTTC
CDR3: CASSLGRTAYEQYF

D: NA
V: TRBV11-2
J: TRBJ1-3
size: NA
DNA: TGTGCCAGCAGCCAACAGGGTCGGGGTGGAAACACCATATATTTT
CDR3: CASSQQGRGGNTIYF

D: TRBD2
V: TRBV30
J: TRBJ2-3
size: NA
DNA: TGTGCCTGGAGTGTTTTCGCGGGAGTTCGCACAGATACGCAGTATTTT
CDR3: CAWSVFAGVRTDTQYF

D: NA
V: TRBV5-5
J: TRBJ1-2
size: few
DNA: TGTGCCAGCAGCTTGGACGGTAGCCACTATGGCTACACCTTC
CDR3: CASSLDGSHYGYTF

D: TRBD1
V: TRBV7-2
J: TRBJ1-1
size: NA
DNA: TGTGCCAGCAGCTCGGGACAGAGGCTGAACACTGAAGCTTTCTTT
CDR3: CASSSGQRLNTEAFF

D: NA
V: TRBV27
J: TRBJ1-1
size: NA
DNA: TGTGCCAGCAGTTTAGTGGGGGCCGAAGCTTTCTTT
CDR3: CASSLVGAEAFF

D: TRBD2
V: TRBV4-2
J: TRBJ2-3
size: NA
DNA: TGTGCCAGCAGCCAAGATCTACTAGCGGAACGCACAGATACGCAGTATTTT
CDR3: CASSQDLLAERTDTQYF

D: NA
V: TRBV6-6
J: TRBJ2-7
size: NA
DNA: TGTGCCAGCAGGCAACCCGGGACTGCTACCTACGAGCAGTACTTC
CDR3: CASRQPGTATYEQYF

D: NA
V: TRBV5-1
J: TRBJ2-1
size: NA
DNA: TGCGCCAGCAGCCAGACGGGCGGTAGCTCCTACAATGAGCAGTTCTTC
CDR3: CASSQTGGSSYNEQFF

D: TRBD2
V: TRBV12-5
J: TRBJ2-1
size: NA
DNA: TGTGCTAGTGGTCTGGGGAGCGGGAGCTACAATGAGCAGTTCTTC
CDR3: CASGLGSGSYNEQFF

D: TRBD2
V: TRBV16
J: TRBJ2-1
size: NA
DNA: TGTGCCAGCAGCCAAGGGGGGACTAGCGGGAGACAAAATGAGCAGTTCTTC
CDR3: CASSQGGTSGRQNEQFF

D: TRBD1
V: TRBV5-6
J: TRBJ2-7
size: NA
DNA: TGTGCCAGCAGCATGGGACAGCTCGAGCAGTACTTC
CDR3: CASSMGQLEQYF

D: TRBD2
V: TRBV28
J: TRBJ2-4
size: NA
DNA: TGTGCCAGCAGTTTTGGTGTAGCGGGGGGTAACATTCAGTACTTC
CDR3: CASSFGVAGGNIQYF

D: TRBD1
V: TRBV6-6
J: TRBJ1-1
size: NA
DNA: TGTGCCAGCGGGCAAGGGGGCAGGGCTGAAGCTTTCTTT
CDR3: CASGQGGRAEAFF

D: TRBD1
V: TRBV7-8
J: TRBJ2-7
size: once
DNA: TGTGCCAGCAGCATGGGGACAGGAGGCTCCGAGCAGTACTTC
CDR3: CASSMGTGGSEQYF

D: TRBD2
V: TRBV28
J: TRBJ2-3
size: NA
DNA: TGTGCCAGCAGGACTAGCGGGAGCGGCACAGATACGCAGTATTTT
CDR3: CASRTSGSGTDTQYF

D: NA
V: TRBV7-2
J: TRBJ2-5
size: NA
DNA: TGTGCCAGCAGCCGACAGGAAGAGACCCAGTACTTC
CDR3: CASSRQEETQYF

D: TRBD1
V: TRBV6-5
J: TRBJ1-2
size: NA
DNA: TGTGCCAGCAATGCAGGGGGTCCCTCATATGGCTACACCTTC
CDR3: CASNAGGPSYGYTF

D: NA
V: TRBV4-2
J: TRBJ1-4
size: NA
DNA: TGTGCCAGCAGCCAAGGCGCAAGTAGGGGAACTAATGAAAAACTGTTTTTT
CDR3: CASSQGASRGTNEKLFF

D: NA
V: TRBV18
J: TRBJ1-4
size: NA
DNA: TGTGCCAGCTCACCCAGGGGTAGGGGAAGCGAAAAACTGTTTTTT
CDR3: CASSPRGRGSEKLFF

D: TRBD2
V: TRBV19
J: TRBJ2-1
size: once
DNA: TGTGCCAGTAGTTCTCAAGCGGGAGGGCCCGGGGATGAGCAGTTCTTC
CDR3: CASSSQAGGPGDEQFF

D: TRBD1
V: TRBV6-5
J: TRBJ2-5
size: few
DNA: TGTGCCAGTCACCCGGGACAGGGGTATCAAGAGACCCAGTACTTC
CDR3: CASHPGQGYQETQYF

D: TRBD1
V: TRBV28
J: TRBJ1-4
size: NA
DNA: TGTGCCGCTCAAGGGACAGGTTTGACTAATGAAAAACTGTTTTTT
CDR3: CAAQGTGLTNEKLFF

D: NA
V: TRBV6-6
J: TRBJ1-2
size: NA
DNA: TGTGCCAGCAGTTACGGAGCCCTCTATGGCTACACCTTC
CDR3: CASSYGALYGYTF

D: NA
V: TRBV28
J: TRBJ2-7
size: NA
DNA: TGTGCCAGCAGTTTTGGCAGGGCCTGGCAGTACTTC
CDR3: CASSFGRAWQYF

D: NA
V: TRBV27
J: TRBJ2-1
size: NA
DNA: TGTGCCAGCAGTTTACTGGTCGCCGGGGTGTCCTACAATGAGCAGTTCTTC
CDR3: CASSLLVAGVSYNEQFF

D: NA
V: TRBV7-2
J: TRBJ1-2
size: NA
DNA: TGTGCCAGCAGTTCCTCCCCAGGCTACTATGGCTACACCTTC
CDR3: CASSSSPGYYGYTF

D: NA
V: TRBV20-1
J: TRBJ2-1
size: NA
DNA: TGCAGTGTATACGGGATCGATGAGCAGTTCTTC
CDR3: CSVYGIDEQFF

D: NA
V: TRBV7-9
J: TRBJ2-7
size: NA
DNA: TGTGCCAGCAGCGGAGGGGGCCGCAGCTACGAGCAGTACTTC
CDR3: CASSGGGRSYEQYF

D: NA
V: TRBV5-4
J: TRBJ2-3
size: NA
DNA: TGTGCCAGCAGCTCTGGGGATACGCAGTATTTT
CDR3: CASSSGDTQYF

D: NA
V: TRBV13
J: TRBJ2-6
size: NA
DNA: TGTGCCAGCAGCTTAGAGGGGGCTGGGGCCAACGTCCTGACTTTC
CDR3: CASSLEGAGANVLTF

D: TRBD2
V: TRBV5-1
J: TRBJ2-1
size: NA
DNA: TGCGCCAGCAGCTTAGCGGGAGGGCCCGGAAATGAGCAGTTCTTC
CDR3: CASSLAGGPGNEQFF

D: NA
V: TRBV7-8
J: TRBJ1-1
size: NA
DNA: TGTGCCAGCAGCATTATGACAGCCGGGGGCTCTGAAGCTTTCTTT
CDR3: CASSIMTAGGSEAFF

D: NA
V: TRBV4-2
J: TRBJ1-5
size: NA
DNA: TGTGCCAGCAGCCAAATTAATAGCAATCAGCCCCAGCATTTT
CDR3: CASSQINSNQPQHF

D: NA
V: TRBV7-2
J: TRBJ2-3
size: NA
DNA: TGTGCCAGCAGCTTGGGATTCCTCACAGATACGCAGTATTTT
CDR3: CASSLGFLTDTQYF

D: NA
V: TRBV29-1
J: TRBJ1-1
size: NA
DNA: TGCAGCGTTTACGTCCAGGGGACTGAAGCTTTCTTT
CDR3: CSVYVQGTEAFF

D: NA
V: TRBV4-3
J: TRBJ2-6
size: NA
DNA: TGCGCCAGCAGCCAAGAACCTGGGGCCAACGTCCTGACTTTC
CDR3: CASSQEPGANVLTF

D: NA
V: TRBV2
J: TRBJ2-3
size: NA
DNA: TGTGCCAGCAGTGAAGTGGGGTCACCTACAAAGAAGTATTTT
CDR3: CASSEVGSPTKKYF

D: TRBD2
V: TRBV11-2
J: TRBJ2-1
size: NA
DNA: TGTGCCAGCAGCTTAGGCCTAGCGGATTACAATGAGCAGTTCTTC
CDR3: CASSLGLADYNEQFF

D: TRBD2
V: TRBV19
J: TRBJ2-1
size: NA
DNA: TGTGCCAGTAGTATCCCCAGGGCTAGCGGGGTTTCCTACAATGAGCAGTTCTTC
CDR3: CASSIPRASGVSYNEQFF

D: NA
V: TRBV11-3
J: TRBJ2-7
size: NA
DNA: TGTGCCAGCAGCCCCCAGGACAACTCCTACGAGCAGTACTTC
CDR3: CASSPQDNSYEQYF

D: NA
V: TRBV6-5
J: TRBJ1-1
size: NA
DNA: TGTGCCAGCAGTTACTCGTCCAGCTTCGCTTTCTTT
CDR3: CASSYSSSFAFF

D: NA
V: TRBV19
J: TRBJ2-1
size: NA
DNA: TGTGCCAGTAGTGCAGGAGGGGCCGGTGGCAATGAGCAGTTCTTC
CDR3: CASSAGGAGGNEQFF

D: TRBD1
V: TRBV23-1
J: TRBJ2-5
size: few
DNA: TGCGCCAGCAGTCGGGACAGGGGGCTGCAAGAGACCCAGTACTTC
CDR3: CASSRDRGLQETQYF